This is a list of T cell receptor beta chains from one sample in a study of response to subunit inactivated influenza vaccine. MiXCR was run by TCRdb on the RT-PCR reads, yielding one entry per CDR3 protein. This sample yields 650,000 or so distinct CDR3 sequences, of which less than 15% are seen a single time; about 7.6% belongs to the top ten. The sample in question was PBMCs from blood, obtained roughly 2 weeks before vaccination. These receptors originate from a middle-aged man who received an inactivated influenza vaccine. The CDR3 runs from the conserved cysteine through the conserved F or W. Each record gives: J gene, D gene, clone size, V gene, CDR3 protein, CDR3 DNA. A D gene is named only where the DNA matches it firmly. The size entry is marked missing in some rows and otherwise reads once, few, many or a size class.

J gene: TRBJ2-2; D gene: -; clone size: many; V gene: TRBV7-2; CDR3 protein: CASSFRGPRGELFF; CDR3 DNA: TGTGCCAGCAGCTTCCGGGGCCCGCGGGGGGAGCTGTTTTTT
J gene: TRBJ2-1; D gene: -; clone size: -; V gene: TRBV7-3; CDR3 protein: CASSKLPGLTSLNAEQFF; CDR3 DNA: TGTGCCAGCAGCAAACTACCGGGACTGACGTCCCTCAACGCTGAGCAGTTCTTC
J gene: TRBJ2-2; D gene: -; clone size: many; V gene: TRBV12-3/TRBV12-4; CDR3 protein: CASSQRGTGELFF; CDR3 DNA: TGTGCCAGCAGTCAAAGGGGCACCGGGGAGCTGTTTTTT
J gene: TRBJ2-3; D gene: -; clone size: -; V gene: TRBV7-8; CDR3 protein: CASSLFLGDTQYF; CDR3 DNA: TGTGCCAGCAGCTTATTCTTGGGTGATACGCAGTATTTT
J gene: TRBJ2-3; D gene: -; clone size: many; V gene: TRBV20-1; CDR3 protein: CSAQGGADTQYF; CDR3 DNA: TGCAGTGCTCAGGGGGGCGCAGATACGCAGTATTTT
J gene: TRBJ1-3; D gene: TRBD1; clone size: -; V gene: TRBV4-2; CDR3 protein: CASSQGQGAAGNTIYF; CDR3 DNA: TGTGCCAGCAGCCAAGGACAGGGGGCTGCGGGAAACACCATATATTTT
J gene: TRBJ2-3; D gene: TRBD1; clone size: -; V gene: TRBV7-9; CDR3 protein: CASNKDRGGGDTQYF; CDR3 DNA: TGTGCCAGCAACAAGGACAGGGGCGGGGGAGATACGCAGTATTTT
J gene: TRBJ1-1; D gene: -; clone size: -; V gene: TRBV6-6; CDR3 protein: CASSYWDTEAFF; CDR3 DNA: TGTGCCAGCAGTTACTGGGACACTGAAGCTTTCTTT
J gene: TRBJ2-6; D gene: -; clone size: -; V gene: TRBV20-1; CDR3 protein: CSASTGANVLTF; CDR3 DNA: TGCAGTGCCTCGACTGGGGCCAACGTCCTGACTTTC
J gene: TRBJ1-4; D gene: TRBD1; clone size: many; V gene: TRBV20-1; CDR3 protein: CSAYNRGRSEKLFF; CDR3 DNA: TGCAGTGCTTATAACAGGGGGCGAAGTGAAAAACTGTTTTTT
J gene: TRBJ2-3; D gene: -; clone size: few; V gene: TRBV5-1; CDR3 protein: CASSFIGRGADTQYF; CDR3 DNA: TGCGCCAGCAGCTTTATCGGCAGGGGGGCAGATACGCAGTATTTT
J gene: TRBJ2-1; D gene: -; clone size: many; V gene: TRBV24-1; CDR3 protein: CATSDLRQGTYNEQFF; CDR3 DNA: TGTGCCACCAGTGATTTGCGTCAGGGGACCTACAATGAGCAGTTCTTC
J gene: TRBJ2-1; D gene: -; clone size: -; V gene: TRBV27; CDR3 protein: CASSPAGRRSNEQFF; CDR3 DNA: TGTGCCAGCAGTCCTGCCGGGAGAAGGAGTAATGAGCAGTTCTTC
J gene: TRBJ2-7; D gene: -; clone size: -; V gene: TRBV13; CDR3 protein: CASRVPDSYEQYF; CDR3 DNA: TGTGCCAGCCGGGTCCCCGACTCCTACGAGCAGTACTTC
J gene: TRBJ2-3; D gene: TRBD2; clone size: -; V gene: TRBV9; CDR3 protein: CASSVGTSRNTDTQYF; CDR3 DNA: TGTGCCAGCAGCGTAGGGACTAGCAGAAACACAGATACGCAGTATTTT
J gene: TRBJ1-4; D gene: -; clone size: -; V gene: TRBV7-9; CDR3 protein: CASSLKSGVREKLFF; CDR3 DNA: TGTGCCAGCAGCTTAAAGTCAGGGGTTCGTGAAAAACTGTTTTTT
J gene: TRBJ2-3; D gene: TRBD2; clone size: few; V gene: TRBV4-1; CDR3 protein: CASSQRGSSDTDTQYF; CDR3 DNA: TGCGCCAGCAGCCAGCGGGGGTCCTCAGACACAGATACGCAGTATTTT